These 24 T cell receptor beta chains were sequenced from one sample in a study of control samples from healthy donors and cancer patients. Only in-frame clones appear in the TCRdb table, and some are missing; sequencing was by immunoSEQ multiplex PCR. This table holds 55,000 to 75,000 clones, around 87% found once. Sequencing was performed on PBMCs. These receptor sequences come from a woman aged 50 to 65 with head and neck cancer.

This clone was observed a handful of times. The chain carries TRBV19 and TRBJ2-5; D possibly corresponds to TRBD1 (5 bases). In germline, CDR1 is LNHDA, CDR2 SQIVND (reference sequence). V dropped 4 bases and J dropped 2 bases, with 14 bases sitting between them. There are 15 residues in the CDR3. The CDR3 nucleotides read TGTGCCAGTAGTAAGGGGTTGGGGCGGCAAGAGACCCAGTACTTC. It is translated as CASSKGLGRQETQYF.

CDR3 bases: TGTGCCTGGAGATTGCGACAGGGGCTCTCCTACAATGAGCAGTTCTTC. Translation gives CAWRLRQGLSYNEQFF. The J gene is TRBJ2-1, the V gene TRBV30; 8 bases align to TRBD1. CDR1 and CDR2 from the germline V gene are GTSNPN and SVGIG (reference sequence). V lost 3 bases, J lost 0 bases, and 7 bases stayed unmatched. CDR3 size: 16 residues.

The gene calls are TRBV27 and TRBJ2-1; 11 bases line up with TRBD1. V shed 2 bases, J shed 6 bases, and the junction held 18 bases outside the gene matches. Germline CDR1 MNHEY, CDR2 SMNVEV (reference sequence). This CDR3 region has 20 residues. The CDR3 coding sequence is TGTGCCAGCAGTTTACGGTTCCCCGGGACAGGGGGAATGGTGGGCAATGAGCAGTTCTTC. Encoded protein: CASSLRFPGTGGMVGNEQFF.

This chain uses TRBV4-3 with TRBJ2-7; no clear D gene. The V and J ends lost 5 bases and 3 bases respectively, with 11 bases between them. Germline assignment: CDR1 LGHNA and CDR2 YSLEER. The CDR3 is made up of 13 amino acids. In DNA form, the CDR3 reads TGCGCCAGCAGCTATGTTCCCGACTACGAGCAGTACTTC. Translating it yields CASSYVPDYEQYF.

This clone came up a few times. The gene calls are TRBV28 and TRBJ1-2; D not resolved. Germline V gene lookup returns CDR1 MDHEN and CDR2 SYDVKM. The CDR3 length is 14 residues. Trimming pared 2 bases from V and 1 base from J, leaving 8 bases between. The CDR3 is CASSLTAFNYGYTF. In DNA form, the CDR3 reads TGTGCCAGCAGTTTAACGGCTTTTAACTATGGCTACACCTTC.

The chain joins TRBV3-1 (or the pseudogene TRBV3-2) to TRBJ2-2; the D gene is possibly TRBD2 (6 bases). The CDR3 consists of 13 residues. Trimming removed 4 bases at V and 4 bases at J, with 7 bases between. CDR1 is LGHDT and CDR2 is YNNKEL in the germline V gene (reference sequence). The CDR3 sequence is CASSLTSTGELFF. CDR3 coding DNA: TGTGCCAGCAGCCTGACTAGCACCGGGGAGCTGTTTTTT.

This sequence joins TRBV19 and TRBJ2-1; maybe TRBD2 (6 bases). CDR1 and CDR2 (germline): LNHDA, SQIVND (reference sequence). Between the trimmed V and J ends, which lost 3 bases and 3 bases, there was a span of 12 bases. CDR3 length: 15 residues. For the CDR3, the DNA is TGTGCCAGTAGTATCGGGGGATCCCTCTACAATGAGCAGTTCTTC. Translating it yields CASSIGGSLYNEQFF.

The chain recombines TRBV28 with TRBJ1-5; 9 bases agree with TRBD1. Germline-derived CDR1 and CDR2 are MDHEN and SYDVKM. The CDR3 loop spans 17 amino acids. V lost 4 bases to trimming and J lost 6 bases; unmatched junction nucleotides: 13. In DNA, the CDR3 is TGTGCCAGCAGTTCACTACCGGGGACAGGGTTTGCTCAGCCCCAGCATTTT. It is translated as CASSSLPGTGFAQPQHF.

J is TRBJ2-1 and V is TRBV3-1 (or the pseudogene TRBV3-2); D might be TRBD2 (6 bases). V was clipped by 7 bases and J by 0 bases, with 13 bases between them. The length of the CDR3 is 15 residues. CDR1 LGHDT and CDR2 YNNKEL come from the germline V gene (reference sequence). The CDR3 DNA follows: TGTGCCAGCAATGTCCGGGGGAGCTCCTACAATGAGCAGTTCTTC. It encodes CASNVRGSSYNEQFF.

This chain joins TRBV28 and TRBJ1-5, with a possible D match to TRBD1 (5 bases). The CDR3 sequence is 16 residues long. In germline, CDR1 is MDHEN, CDR2 SYDVKM. The germline V and J ends were trimmed by 4 bases and 5 bases, with 18 bases remaining between them. CDR3 in amino acids: CASSSPVRETHQPQHF. In DNA form, the CDR3 reads TGTGCCAGCAGTTCGCCGGTCAGGGAAACGCATCAGCCCCAGCATTTT.

V is TRBV9 and J is TRBJ1-3; weak D call: TRBD1 (6 bases). Germline CDR1 SGDLS, CDR2 YYNGEE. The CDR3 is 15 amino acids. V was trimmed by 3 bases and J by 0 bases, leaving 10 bases between them. The CDR3 region is CASSGRGASGNTIYF. Written as DNA, the CDR3 is TGTGCCAGCAGCGGCAGGGGTGCCTCTGGAAACACCATATATTTT.

This sequence joins TRBV7-8 and TRBJ2-1; D tentatively fits TRBD1 or TRBD2 (5 bases each). The CDR3 is made up of 15 amino acids. Trimming left V 2 bases short and J 4 bases short, with 12 bases between. CDR1 SGHVS and CDR2 FQNEAQ come from the germline V gene. The CDR3 loop reads CASSLRDRSYNEQFF. The CDR3 DNA sequence: TGTGCCAGCAGCTTAAGGGACCGAAGTTACAATGAGCAGTTCTTC.

This clone has a handful of counts. This rearrangement joins TRBV30 to TRBJ2-2; D is unresolved. CDR3 length equals 13 residues. V gave up 7 bases and J gave up 7 bases, with 16 bases separating them. The V gene's germline CDR1 is GTSNPN and CDR2 SVGIG (reference sequence). The CDR3 region has the DNA TGTGCCTTAATGGTCGTGGGTGGCGGGGAGCTGTTTTTT. Amino acids: CALMVVGGGELFF. Full variable domain (rest looked up from reference TRBV30 and TRBJ2-2): SQTIHQWPATLVQPVGSPLSLECTVEGTSNPNLYWYRQAAGRGLQLLFYSVGIGQISSEVPQNLSASRPQDRQFILSSKKLLLSDSGFYLCALMVVGGGELFFGEGSRLTVL.

The chain recombines TRBV3-1 (or the pseudogene TRBV3-2) with TRBJ1-5; possible D gene TRBD1, 5 bases. The CDR3 consists of 14 residues. V was trimmed by 5 bases and J by 6 bases, leaving 14 bases between them. Germline V gene sequence: CDR1 LGHDT, CDR2 YNNKEL (reference sequence). CDR3 sequence: CASSEYQGVQPQHF. In DNA, the CDR3 is TGTGCCAGCAGCGAATACCAGGGTGTTCAGCCCCAGCATTTT.

The V and J genes are TRBV7-5 and TRBJ1-2; the table's TRBD1 call for D was not verified on the DNA. TRBV7-5 is a listed pseudogene. The CDR3 totals 17 residues. CDR3 sequence reads: CVRSLQGRFDPNYGYTF. The CDR3 nucleotides read TGTGTCAGAAGCTTACAGGGTCGATTCGATCCTAACTATGGCTACACCTTC.

The chain employs TRBV5-1 and TRBJ2-3, with 10 bases lining up with TRBD2. The CDR3 spans 15 residues. Germline V gene sequence: CDR1 SGHRS, CDR2 YFSETQ. The J segment lost 4 bases and the V segment lost 0 bases, leaving 2 bases of the junction unmatched. CDR3 residues: CASSLGLAGSDTQYF. For the CDR3, the DNA is TGCGCCAGCAGCTTGGGACTAGCGGGCTCAGATACGCAGTATTTT.

The chain uses TRBV6-2 or TRBV6-3 and TRBJ2-2; a weak D match, TRBD2 (5 bases). CDR1 MNHEY and CDR2 SVGEGT come from the germline V gene. CDR3 size: 18 residues. V was cut by 0 bases and J by 3 bases, with 17 bases left in between. Written as DNA, the CDR3 is TGTGCCAGCAGTTACTCGATCTCGGAGGATTTCGACACCGGGGAGCTGTTTTTT. It codes for CASSYSISEDFDTGELFF.

The rearrangement joins TRBV5-1 to TRBJ1-5, with 8 bases aligning to TRBD1. V shed 4 bases, J shed 7 bases, and the junction held 7 bases outside the gene matches. The CDR3 covers 14 residues. CDR1 is SGHRS and CDR2 is YFSETQ in the germline V gene. CDR3 nucleotide sequence: TGCGCCAGCAGCCTAGGACAGGGTATGCAGCCCCAGCATTTT. As protein: CASSLGQGMQPQHF.

This rearrangement joins TRBV30 to TRBJ2-2; D gene unclear. The V end lost 1 base, the J end lost 7 bases, and 19 bases lay between the germline ends. The CDR3 has 16 residues. From germline, CDR1 is GTSNPN and CDR2 SVGIG (reference sequence). The CDR3 DNA is TGTGCCTGGAGTGCCTCGAGCGTCCGTGTGGGCGGGGAGCTGTTTTTT. Protein product: CAWSASSVRVGGELFF.

This clone was counted between two and nine times. The CDR3 is CAILRPGTMNTEAFF. DNA for the CDR3: TGTGCCATCCTGCGCCCGGGGACCATGAACACTGAAGCTTTCTTT. This chain connects TRBV6-5 to TRBJ1-1; a weak D match, TRBD1 (5 bases). The CDR3 contains 15 residues. CDR1 and CDR2 from the germline V gene are MNHEY and SVGAGI. Trimming removed 10 bases at V and 0 bases at J, with 18 bases between.

The chain joins TRBV5-1 to TRBJ1-1; D uncertain. V was pared by 4 bases and J by 2 bases, with 9 bases between. CDR1 is SGHRS, CDR2 YFSETQ, per germline. The CDR3 has 13 residues. The CDR3 reads CASSPGSNTEAFF. The DNA for the CDR3 is TGCGCCAGCAGCCCGGGGAGTAACACTGAAGCTTTCTTT.

The genes are TRBV30 and TRBJ2-3, with D perhaps being TRBD1 or TRBD2 (6 bases each). This CDR3 is built from 13 residues. The germline gives CDR1 GTSNPN, CDR2 SVGIG (reference sequence). Trimming removed 0 bases at V and 4 bases at J, with 8 bases between. The DNA for the CDR3 is TGTGCCTGGAGTGTGGGGGGCGCAGATACGCAGTATTTT. Its translation: CAWSVGGADTQYF. Full variable domain (outside the CDR3, taken from reference TRBV30 and TRBJ2-3): SQTIHQWPATLVQPVGSPLSLECTVEGTSNPNLYWYRQAAGRGLQLLFYSVGIGQISSEVPQNLSASRPQDRQFILSSKKLLLSDSGFYLCAWSVGGADTQYFGPGTRLTVL.

This chain connects TRBV15 to TRBJ2-7; 8 bases map to TRBD2. The CDR3 has 14 amino acids. CDR1 is LNHNV, CDR2 YYDKDF, per germline (reference sequence). J lost 5 bases, V lost 5 bases, and 8 bases had no gene match. CDR3 coding DNA: TGTGCCACCAGCCTAGCGGGTGGGAGGAACGAGCAGTACTTC. Amino acids: CATSLAGGRNEQYF.

This clone was found a few times. The V gene is TRBV2, the J gene TRBJ2-7; TRBD2 is a possible D gene (5 bases). Trimming stripped 5 bases from V and 3 bases from J, with 17 bases between. This CDR3 is 15 amino acids long. Germline V CDR1 and CDR2: SNHLY, FYNNEI. CDR3 region: CASSHGTGSVYEQYF. CDR3 nucleotides: TGTGCCAGCAGTCACGGAACGGGGTCCGTCTACGAGCAGTACTTC. The entire variable domain, with the rest obtained from reference TRBV2 and TRBJ2-7, is as follows: EPEVTQTPSHQVTQMGQEVILRCVPISNHLYFYWYRQILGQKVEFLVSFYNNEISEKSEIFDDQFSVERPDGSNFTLKIRSTKLEDSAMYFCASSHGTGSVYEQYFGPGTRLTVT.